The 20 T cell receptor beta chains in this list originate from one sample, sequenced in a study of tumor-infiltrating lymphocytes in primary liver carcinoma. Germline DNA was also extracted, with blood RNA taken from unsorted whole blood. From approximately 0.5 ug of total RNA, TCR beta-specific cDNA was reverse-transcribed using a constant-region primer. Three rounds of nested multiplex PCR with slightly modified ARM-PCR produced TCR beta libraries. Researchers ran the first two PCR rounds for approximately 9 cycles each with TRBV1-TRBV30 forward primers and a C-beta reverse primer. MiXCR was run by TCRdb on the multiplex PCR reads, yielding one entry per CDR3 protein. The sample lists fewer than 350,000 distinct CDR3 sequences, approximately 65% occurring once. Sequences were obtained from peripheral blood. The receptor source for this set is a man aged 35 to 55 with primary liver carcinoma and hepatitis B virus infection.

In regard to this clonotype: This may be a read error, as it is one base from a much larger clone. CDR3 residues: CASSDGRLSYVQYF. The CDR3 nucleotides read TGTGCCAGCAGTGACGGCCGGTTAAGCTACGTGCAGTACTTC. The V and J genes are TRBV6-1 and TRBJ2-7; D remains unclear. The CDR3 contains 14 residues. Germline V lookup: CDR1 MNHNS, CDR2 SASEGT.

Worth noting for this clonotype: This may come from a read error, since a much larger clone is one base off. This rearrangement joins TRBV12-3 or TRBV12-4 to TRBJ2-7; D might be TRBD1 (5 bases). This CDR3 is built from 14 residues. The ends were cut back, 6 bases at V and 1 base at J, with 13 bases in the middle. CDR3 sequence reads: CASRETAASYEQYF. The CDR3 nucleotides read TGTGCCAGCAGGGAGACAGCTGCGTCCTACGAGCAGTACTTC.

The chain combines TRBV24-1 with TRBJ1-1; D unclear. CDR1 and CDR2 from the germline V gene are KGHDR and SFDVKD. The CDR3 is 11 residues long. Between the trimmed V and J ends, which lost 8 bases and 8 bases, there was a span of 11 bases. The CDR3 reads CATMGLNEAFF. CDR3 DNA: TGTGCCACCATGGGCCTAAACGAAGCTTTCTTT.

A note on this clonotype: One end of the junction varies from germline; a read error may be responsible. The chain joins TRBV6-5 to TRBJ2-1; TRBD2 is a possible D gene (5 bases). The CDR3 sequence is 13 residues long. Germline-derived CDR1 and CDR2 are MNHEY and SVGAGI. In DNA, the CDR3 is TGTGTCAGCAGCGGTTCACGGTGGAATGAGCAATTCTTC. Amino acid sequence: CVSSGSRWNEQFF.

The chain combines TRBV28 with TRBJ2-1; TRBD1 is a possible D gene (6 bases). The germline V gene has CDR1 MDHEN and CDR2 SYDVKM. This CDR3 has 17 residues. Trimming took off 4 bases at V and 9 bases at J, with 25 bases between the two ends. CDR3 sequence (DNA): TGTGCCAGCAGTTCCCCCATTCCCCATCCAGGGGCTACTGAGCAGTTCTTC. It translates to CASSSPIPHPGATEQFF. The full variable domain, rest sourced from reference TRBV28 and TRBJ2-1, is DVKVTQSSRYLVKRTGEKVFLECVQDMDHENMFWYRQDPGLGLRLIYFSYDVKMKEKGDIPEGYSVSREKKERFSLILESASTNQTSMYLCASSSPIPHPGATEQFFGPGTRLTVL.

In the case of this clonotype: Its ends do not fully match the called genes, so a read error is possible. The rearrangement uses TRBV11-1 and TRBJ2-1; possible D gene TRBD2, 6 bases. Per the germline V gene, CDR1 is SGHAT and CDR2 is FQDESV (reference sequence). This CDR3 has 15 amino acids. As DNA, the CDR3 is TGTGCCAGCAGCTCCTCGGGGCTAGCAGGGACTGAGCAGTTCTTT. It yields the protein CASSSSGLAGTEQFF.

Details on this clonotype: The junction shows a germline mismatch at one end, possibly a read error. The rearrangement uses TRBV11-2 and TRBJ2-5; maybe TRBD2 (6 bases). The CDR3 sequence is 14 residues long. CDR1 is SGHAT, CDR2 FQNNGV, per germline. The CDR3 DNA sequence: TGTGCTAGCAGCTTAGGAAGCGGGCAAGAGACCAAGTACTTC. This translates into CASSLGSGQETKYF.

This clonotype was picked up a small number of times. The chain employs TRBV5-5 and TRBJ2-7, with 9 nucleotides matching TRBD2. Germline lookup yields CDR1 SGHKS and CDR2 YYEKEE (reference sequence). J was trimmed by 6 bases and V by 0 bases; bases with no gene match: 4. This CDR3 region has 14 residues. The DNA of the CDR3 is TGTGCCAGCAGCTTGGGTAGCGGGAGAGGCGAGCAGTACTTC. Its translation: CASSLGSGRGEQYF. Looking up the rest from reference TRBV5-5 and TRBJ2-7 gives the full variable domain: DAGVTQSPTHLIKTRGQQVTLRCSPISGHKSVSWYQQVLGQGPQFIFQYYEKEERGRGNFPDRFSARQFPNYSSELNVNALLLGDSALYLCASSLGSGRGEQYFGPGTRLTVT.

This clonotype was observed a few times. V usage is TRBV19 and J usage is TRBJ2-7; perhaps TRBD1 as D (5 bases). The CDR3 is 13 residues long. The germline V gene encodes CDR1 LNHDA and CDR2 SQIVND (reference sequence). V was pared by 5 bases and J by 7 bases, with 15 bases between. CDR3 residues: CASSVTGTEEQYF. The CDR3 DNA reads as TGTGCCAGTAGTGTAACAGGAACGGAAGAGCAGTACTTC.

This clonotype was recorded at least ten times. V gene TRBV10-2 combines with J gene TRBJ2-1, with 8 positions matching TRBD1. V trimming: 0 bases; J trimming: 10 bases; junction bases outside the gene matches: 14. This CDR3 contains 17 residues. In germline, CDR1 is WSHSY, CDR2 SAAADI. CDR3 DNA sequence: TGCGCCAGCAGTGAGTCCAGGGGGCGCGGTCATCTCGGGGAGCAGTTCTTC. The encoded protein is CASSESRGRGHLGEQFF.

The chain recombines TRBV6-5 with TRBJ1-2; D is uncertain. The germline V and J ends were trimmed by 6 bases and 11 bases, with 16 bases remaining between them. This CDR3 has 12 amino acids. CDR1 MNHEY and CDR2 SVGAGI come from the germline V gene. The CDR3 DNA sequence: TGTGCCAGCAGACGGGATAGATATGTGTACACCTTC. It is translated as CASRRDRYVYTF.

Worth noting for this clonotype: It may be a read error: a sequence one base away is much more abundant. For the CDR3, the DNA is TGTGCCAGCGGTGGTGACTCAGGGAGTTCCTACGAGCAGTACTTC. It yields the protein CASGGDSGSSYEQYF. V is TRBV6-2 or TRBV6-3 and J is TRBJ2-7; tentatively, D is TRBD1 or TRBD2 (5 bases each). The CDR3 is made up of 15 amino acids. Trimming cost V 8 bases and J 1 base, with 18 bases left between them. CDR1 MNHEY and CDR2 SVGEGT come from the germline V gene.

In the case of this clonotype: A clone one base away is much larger, so this may be a read error. This sequence joins TRBV6-1 and TRBJ2-2; TRBD2 is a possible D gene (5 bases). The CDR3 totals 13 residues. CDR1 MNHNS and CDR2 SASEGT come from the germline V gene. In DNA form, the CDR3 reads TGTGCCAGCAGTGCCCCCAACACCGGGGAGCCGTTTTTT. Its protein is CASSAPNTGEPFF.

This chain joins TRBV13 and TRBJ2-5; D gene ambiguous. V was shortened by 11 bases and J by 3 bases, with 10 bases between the two germline ends. The CDR3 length is 11 residues. CDR1 and CDR2 from the germline V gene are PRHDT and FYEKMQ (reference sequence). The CDR3 sequence is CAGNLEETQYF. In nucleotides, the CDR3 is TGTGCCGGCAACTTAGAAGAGACCCAGTACTTC.

Note on this clonotype: Since a much larger clone is just one base distant, this may be a read error. V usage is TRBV6-6 and J usage is TRBJ2-3; D perhaps matches TRBD1 (5 bases). This CDR3 has 13 amino acids. Per germline, CDR1 MNHNY and CDR2 SVGAGI (reference sequence). V was trimmed by 6 bases and J by 5 bases, leaving 12 bases between them. CDR3: CASSPTGEDTQYF. CDR3 DNA sequence: TGTGCCAGCAGCCCTACAGGAGAAGATACGCAGTATTTT.

Notes on this clonotype: This clone may be a read error of a much larger clone one base away. The missing conserved phenylalanine or tryptophan at the end of this CDR3 makes a read error likely. V is TRBV6-2 or TRBV6-3 and J is TRBJ1-1; TRBD1 agrees at 7 bases. The V gene end was trimmed by 10 bases and the J gene end by 1 base; junction bases not matched to a gene: 9. Germline V gene sequence: CDR1 MNHEY, CDR2 SVGEGT. The CDR3 is 14 residues long. The CDR3 nucleotides are TGTGCCACCGTCGACAGGGATTCGAACACTGAAGCTTTCCTT. Amino acids: CATVDRDSNTEAFL.

The CDR3 sequence: CASSPIAGAYYDEQYF. The CDR3 DNA follows: TGTGCCAGCAGCCCCATAGCGGGAGCGTATTATGATGAGCAGTACTTC. The chain joins TRBV11-1 to TRBJ2-1; TRBD2 matches 9 bases. The end of the DNA fits TRBJ2-7 better, so the J call may be wrong. There are 16 residues in the CDR3. The germline V gene has CDR1 SGHAT and CDR2 FQDESV (reference sequence).

The chain is built from TRBV6-2 or TRBV6-3 and TRBJ2-7; TRBD1 aligns across 9 bases. The length of the CDR3 is 13 residues. J was trimmed by 11 bases and V by 7 bases; bases with no gene match: 12. Germline-derived CDR1 and CDR2 are MNHEY and SVGEGT. The CDR3 sequence is CASKGQGSYEKYF. CDR3 nucleotides: TGTGCCAGCAAGGGACAGGGATCCTACGAAAAGTACTTC.

As to this clonotype: With a much larger clone just one base away, this may be a read error. The J gene is TRBJ1-2, the V gene TRBV14; the D is unclear. CDR1 and CDR2 (germline): SGHDN, FVKESK. The V end was cut by 3 bases, the J end by 8 bases, with 16 bases between. The CDR3 totals 14 residues. The CDR3 sequence: CASSQNLESSGYTF. DNA of the CDR3: TGTGCCAGCAGCCAGAACCTGGAATCAAGCGGCTACACCTTC.

This clonotype was counted between two and nine times. The rearrangement uses TRBV7-9 and TRBJ2-1; D unclear. Germline CDR1 and CDR2: SEHNR and FQNEAQ (reference sequence). The CDR3 loop spans 13 amino acids. Trimming removed 3 bases from V and 7 bases from J, with 10 bases in between. CDR3 DNA: TGTGCCAGCAGCTTCGGGCTCCAAAATGAGCAGTTCTTC. Translated, it gives CASSFGLQNEQFF.